A single T cell receptor (beta chain) is shown here with its context. This record belongs to a study of blood T cell repertoires in COVID-19. Across the study: Nucleic acid was either cDNA or gDNA, and it came from T cells, B-cell-depleted T cells, or PBMCs.

Study processing details: Estimation of nucleated cell counts was performed using reference gene primer amplification. Generated by immunoSEQ multiplex PCR, the TCRdb table keeps only in-frame clones and is missing some. V and J calls plus clone size are reproduced from that table; the DNA served to infer D and trimming. The table shows roughly 150,000 clones, with around 80% occurring only once. The ends were cut back, 5 bases at V and 0 bases at J, with 11 bases in the middle. This CDR3 has 16 amino acids. The germline CDR1 and CDR2 sequences are LNHDA and SQIVND (reference sequence). This receptor was taken from a human donor with acute or convalescent COVID-19. The donor label of this sample is uncertain. Sequences were obtained from peripheral blood. V gene TRBV19 combines with J gene TRBJ1-6, with a tentative D call TRBD1 (5 bases). The CDR3 DNA follows: TGTGCCAGTAGTTCCCGGGGGAACTCCTATAATTCACCCCTCCACTTT. It is translated as CASSSRGNSYNSPLHF.